The 14 T cell receptor beta chains below all came from one sample that was sequenced in a study of tumor-infiltrating lymphocytes in primary liver carcinoma. From unsorted bulk tissue weighing about 20-31 mg, DNA and RNA were co-extracted. The researchers produced TCR beta cDNA from around 0.5 ug total RNA with a constant-region primer. It was through three nested multiplex PCR rounds of slightly modified ARM-PCR that TCR beta libraries arose. Use of TRBV1-TRBV30 forward primers with a C-beta reverse primer characterized the first two PCR rounds, which lasted ten to eleven cycles each. TCRdb itself ran the multiplex PCR reads through MiXCR, one entry per CDR3 protein. The profile covers fewer than 85,000 distinct CDR3 sequences, with roughly 72% appearing a single time and roughly 25% taken by the ten largest. The specimen sequenced was tumor-adjacent normal liver tissue. Receptors were obtained from a middle-aged man with primary liver carcinoma and hepatitis B virus infection.

This chain uses TRBV11-2 with TRBJ2-5; maybe TRBD2 (5 bases). CDR3 length: 15 amino acids. CDR1 is SGHAT and CDR2 is FQNNGV in the germline V gene. The V gene lost 6 bases and the J gene lost 5 bases, with 19 bases spanning the gap. CDR3 sequence reads: CASSRRTGPAETQYF. The CDR3 nucleotides are TGTGCCAGCAGTCGTCGGACTGGTCCCGCGGAGACCCAGTACTTC.

About this clonotype: A much larger clone differs from this one at a single base, so this may be a read error. The CDR3 ends on some other residue instead of the conserved phenylalanine or tryptophan, so this is likely a read error. The chain uses TRBV29-1 and TRBJ2-1; the match to TRBD2 covers 11 bases. There are 15 residues in the CDR3. Germline V lookup: CDR1 SQVTM, CDR2 ANQGSEA. Losses at the gene ends were 1 base for V and 4 bases for J; bases not matched to a gene: 3. The CDR3 loop is CSVEATSGRYNEQFL. The CDR3 DNA reads TGCAGCGTTGAAGCCACTAGCGGGAGATACAATGAGCAGTTCTTG.

The chain couples TRBV7-3 to TRBJ2-1; TRBD2 matches 13 bases. Trimming at V came to 5 bases and at J to 7 bases, leaving 5 bases not matched to a gene. The germline V gene has CDR1 SGHTA and CDR2 FQGTGA. The CDR3 runs 15 residues. CDR3 in amino acids: CASSLGTSGNNEQFF. The CDR3, as DNA: TGTGCCAGCAGCCTAGGGACTAGCGGGAATAATGAGCAGTTCTTC.

As to this clonotype: At one end the junction does not follow the germline gene, possibly because of a read error. J is TRBJ1-3 and V is TRBV6-5, with 7 positions matching TRBD1. Germline CDR1 reads MNHEY; CDR2 reads SVGAGI. This CDR3 contains 15 residues. CDR3 sequence: CASRGQGVSGNSIYF. DNA of the CDR3: TGTGCCAGCAGGGGGCAGGGGGTTTCGGGAAACAGCATATATTTT.

This clonotype has just one count. This chain links TRBV4-2 with TRBJ2-2; perhaps TRBD2 as D (6 bases). The CDR3 sequence is 17 residues long. The V end lost 0 bases, the J end lost 17 bases, and 28 bases lay between the germline ends. Germline loops: CDR1 LGHNA, CDR2 YNFKEQ. The CDR3 is CASSQDLGTVNTGEQFF. The CDR3 DNA reads TGTGCCAGCAGCCAAGATCTTGGGACTGTGAACACCGGGGAGCAATTTTTT.

The rearrangement links TRBV6-1 to TRBJ2-1; TRBD1 is a possible D gene (5 bases). CDR1 is MNHNS and CDR2 is SASEGT in the germline V gene. The CDR3 length is 15 residues. Trimming cost V 0 bases and J 5 bases, with 11 bases left between them. The CDR3 sequence is CASSEAGLRHNEQFF. The CDR3 DNA sequence: TGTGCCAGCAGTGAAGCGGGGCTACGACACAATGAGCAGTTCTTC.

Points on this clonotype: Sequence at one end of the junction differs from germline and may be a read error. This chain connects TRBV29-1 to TRBJ2-1; 7 bases match TRBD2. The CDR3 extends over 15 amino acids. The germline gives CDR1 SQVTM, CDR2 ANQGSEA. CDR3 bases: TGCAGCATTGAAGACGGGAGGTCTTTTTTCAATGAGCAGTTCTTC. Encoded protein: CSIEDGRSFFNEQFF.

The chain combines TRBV24-1 with TRBJ2-6; 11 bases are shared with TRBD1. This CDR3 has 18 amino acids. Germline V gives CDR1 KGHDR, CDR2 SFDVKD. V trimming: 2 bases; J trimming: 3 bases; junction bases outside the gene matches: 5. CDR3 DNA: TGTGCCACCAGTGATTGGAGGACAGGGGGCTTTGGGGCCAACGTCCTGACTTTC. Its protein is CATSDWRTGGFGANVLTF.

A remark on this clonotype: A junction boundary mismatches the germline segment, possibly from a read error. The chain links TRBV11-2 to TRBJ2-1; TRBD2 matches 7 bases. The CDR3 has 17 residues. Germline CDR1 SGHAT, CDR2 FQNNGV. This CDR3 is CASSLGGASGSYDEQFF. In nucleotides, the CDR3 is TGTGCCAGCAGCTTAGGTGGGGCTAGCGGTTCCTACGATGAGCAGTTCTTC.

The V gene is TRBV11-3, the J gene TRBJ2-1, with 8 positions matching TRBD2. V lost 5 bases to trimming and J lost 15 bases; unmatched junction nucleotides: 18. This CDR3 has 15 amino acids. CDR1 is SGHNT, CDR2 YENEEA, per germline. Written as DNA, the CDR3 is TGTGCCAGCAGCGCCGGGACTAGAGAGTTTAATGGGCTGTTCTTC. Its translation is CASSAGTREFNGLFF.

This clonotype is a singleton in its sample. The CDR3 does not close with the conserved phenylalanine or tryptophan, likely indicating a read error. The gene calls are TRBV29-1 and TRBJ1-5; a weak D match, TRBD1 (6 bases). V was cut by 4 bases and J by 4 bases, with 11 bases left in between. The CDR3 contains 13 residues. From germline, CDR1 is SQVTM and CDR2 ANQGSEA. CDR3 protein: CSVGIGTNQPQHY. In DNA, the CDR3 is TGCAGCGTTGGAATCGGGACAAATCAGCCCCAGCATTAT.

The chain carries TRBV27 and TRBJ2-3; possibly TRBD2 for D (6 bases). Germline CDR1 MNHEY, CDR2 SMNVEV (reference sequence). The ends were cut back, 6 bases at V and 4 bases at J, with 14 bases in the middle. The CDR3 length is 14 residues. This CDR3 is CASSDGTLADTQYF. CDR3 DNA: TGTGCCAGCAGCGACGGGACTTTGGCAGATACGCAGTATTTT.

For this clonotype: A much larger clone differs by one base, so this may be a read error. This chain connects TRBV29-1 to TRBJ2-5, with no clear D. Germline CDR1 reads SQVTM; CDR2 reads ANQGSEA. This CDR3 region has 15 residues. This CDR3 is CSVEGPGHFQETQCF. Here the CDR3 DNA reads TGCAGCGTTGAAGGACCCGGGCACTTCCAAGAGACCCAGTGCTTC.

With respect to this clonotype: Possible read error: a much larger clone is one base away. In DNA, the CDR3 is TGTGCCAGCAGCACTAGCAGGCGCACATATACGCAGTATTTT. It specifies CASSTSRRTYTQYF. The gene calls are TRBV28 and TRBJ2-3, with D tentatively TRBD2 (6 bases). Germline V gives CDR1 MDHEN, CDR2 SYDVKM. The CDR3 is 14 residues long.